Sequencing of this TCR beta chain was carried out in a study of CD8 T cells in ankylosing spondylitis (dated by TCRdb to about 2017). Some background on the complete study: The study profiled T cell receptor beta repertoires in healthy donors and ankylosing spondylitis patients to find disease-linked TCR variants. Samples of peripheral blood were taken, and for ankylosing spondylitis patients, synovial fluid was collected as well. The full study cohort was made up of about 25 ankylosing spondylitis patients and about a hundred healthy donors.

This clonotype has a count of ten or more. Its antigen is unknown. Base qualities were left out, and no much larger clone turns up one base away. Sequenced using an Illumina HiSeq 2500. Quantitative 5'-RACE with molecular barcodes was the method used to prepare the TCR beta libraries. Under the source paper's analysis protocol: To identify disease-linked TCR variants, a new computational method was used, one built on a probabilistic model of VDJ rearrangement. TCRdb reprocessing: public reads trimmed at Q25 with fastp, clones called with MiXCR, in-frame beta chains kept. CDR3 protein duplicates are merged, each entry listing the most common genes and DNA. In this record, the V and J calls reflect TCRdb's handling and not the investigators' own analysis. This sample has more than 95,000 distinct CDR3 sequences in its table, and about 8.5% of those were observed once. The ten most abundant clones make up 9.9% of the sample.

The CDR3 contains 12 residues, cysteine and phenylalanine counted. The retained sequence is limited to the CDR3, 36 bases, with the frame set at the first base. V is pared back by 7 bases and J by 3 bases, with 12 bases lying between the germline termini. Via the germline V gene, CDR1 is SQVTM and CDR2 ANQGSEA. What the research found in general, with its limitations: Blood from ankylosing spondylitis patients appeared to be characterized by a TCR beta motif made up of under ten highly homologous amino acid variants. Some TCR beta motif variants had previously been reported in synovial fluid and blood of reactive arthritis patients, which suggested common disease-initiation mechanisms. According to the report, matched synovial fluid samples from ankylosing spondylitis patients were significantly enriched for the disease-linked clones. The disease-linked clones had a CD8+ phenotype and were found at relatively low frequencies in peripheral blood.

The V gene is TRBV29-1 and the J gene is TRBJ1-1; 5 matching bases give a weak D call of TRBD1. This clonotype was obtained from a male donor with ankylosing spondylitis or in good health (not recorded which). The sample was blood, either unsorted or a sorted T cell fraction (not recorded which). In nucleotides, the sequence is TGCAGCGCAAAATGGGGGTACACTGAAGCTTTCTTT. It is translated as CSAKWGYTEAFF.